The 12 T cell receptor beta chains below all came from one sample that was sequenced in a study of identical twins. TCRdb used MiXCR to reprocess the 5' RACE reads, holding one entry per CDR3 protein. In the table there are some 320,000 distinct CDR3 sequences, about 12% of which are singletons. These data also formed part of another study, on yellow fever vaccine responses in identical twins.

Sequences were obtained from CD8+ T cells sorted from blood. The receptors stem from a young woman in good health.

There are a few counts of this clonotype. V gene TRBV27 combines with J gene TRBJ1-1, with unresolved D. Germline loops: CDR1 MNHEY, CDR2 SMNVEV (reference sequence). This CDR3 has 14 residues. Trimming took off 2 bases at V and 3 bases at J, with 10 bases between the two ends. The CDR3 here is CASSLPGADTEAFF. The CDR3 DNA is TGTGCCAGCAGTTTACCTGGTGCAGACACTGAAGCTTTCTTT.

The chain links TRBV12-3 or TRBV12-4 to TRBJ1-5, with D perhaps TRBD1 (6 bases). Trimming removed 1 base from V and 3 bases from J, with 10 bases in between. The CDR3 consists of 15 residues. Here the CDR3 reads CASSLDRDINQPQHF. Written as DNA, the CDR3 is TGTGCCAGCAGTTTAGATCGGGACATCAATCAGCCCCAGCATTTT.

The CDR3 sequence is CASSLELAPTYEQYF. For the CDR3, the DNA is TGTGCCAGCAGCTTAGAACTAGCCCCGACCTACGAGCAGTACTTC. V is TRBV7-6 and J is TRBJ2-7; the D gene is possibly TRBD2 (6 bases). The length of the CDR3 is 15 residues. V was shortened by 1 base and J by 2 bases, with 12 bases between the two germline ends. Germline V gives CDR1 SGHVS, CDR2 FNYEAQ.

This sequence joins TRBV28 and TRBJ2-1; D possibly corresponds to TRBD1 (6 bases). From germline, CDR1 is MDHEN and CDR2 SYDVKM. V was trimmed by 7 bases and J by 4 bases, leaving 17 bases between them. The CDR3 contains 15 residues. The CDR3 DNA is TGTGCCAGCACCACCGGGACACCAGCTTACAATGAGCAGTTCTTC. This sequence encodes CASTTGTPAYNEQFF. The variable domain in full, with the rest retrieved from reference TRBV28 and TRBJ2-1, is DVKVTQSSRYLVKRTGEKVFLECVQDMDHENMFWYRQDPGLGLRLIYFSYDVKMKEKGDIPEGYSVSREKKERFSLILESASTNQTSMYLCASTTGTPAYNEQFFGPGTRLTVL.

The chain recombines TRBV12-3 or TRBV12-4 with TRBJ2-1; weak D call: TRBD1 (7 bases). The CDR3 extends over 19 amino acids. V lost 5 bases and J lost 6, with 29 bases in between. CDR3 sequence: CASSPAGSFVRDSINEQFF. Written as DNA, the CDR3 is TGTGCCAGCAGTCCGGCGGGCTCCTTCGTGCGGGACAGTATCAATGAGCAGTTCTTC.

This clonotype has a handful of counts. This CDR3 reads CASRDAGGYTDTQYF. The CDR3 coding sequence is TGTGCCAGCAGGGACGCCGGTGGGTACACAGATACGCAGTATTTT. J is TRBJ2-3 and V is TRBV6-1; D is uncertain. The V and J ends lost 6 bases and 2 bases respectively, with 15 bases between them. The germline V gene encodes CDR1 MNHNS and CDR2 SASEGT. The CDR3 covers 15 residues.

This clonotype has only a few counts. J is TRBJ2-1 and V is TRBV24-1, with a tentative D call TRBD1 (5 bases). Trimming removed 2 bases at V and 9 bases at J, with 7 bases between. Looked up from germline, CDR1 is KGHDR and CDR2 is SFDVKD. CDR3 length: 12 amino acids. CDR3 coding DNA: TGTGCCACCAGTGATTCTGGGGCTGAGCAGTTCTTC. Translating gives CATSDSGAEQFF.

This clonotype was seen a few times. CDR3 region: CASSETSGRPYEQYF. The CDR3 coding sequence is TGTGCCAGCAGCGAAACTAGCGGGCGGCCCTACGAGCAGTACTTC. The V call is TRBV2, the J call TRBJ2-7, with 9 nucleotides matching TRBD2. The CDR3 extends over 15 amino acids. CDR1 is SNHLY and CDR2 is FYNNEI in the germline V gene. V lost 6 bases and J lost 2; bases outside the gene matches: 8.

This chain uses TRBV4-1 with TRBJ2-2; D is perhaps TRBD2 (6 bases). The CDR3 totals 17 residues. CDR1 is MGHRA and CDR2 is YSYEKL in the germline V gene. Trimming left V 0 bases short and J 6 bases short, with 17 bases between. CDR3 nucleotide sequence: TGCGCCAGCAGCCAAGAGGGTAGCGGCATCCTGGCCGGGGAGCTGTTTTTT. Its protein is CASSQEGSGILAGELFF.

This clonotype has only a few counts. This sequence joins TRBV12-3 or TRBV12-4 and TRBJ2-1; D unclear. Deletions cut 7 bases from V and 8 bases from J, with 12 bases between. The CDR3 is 12 residues long. The CDR3 reads CASTPNRDEQFF. Here the CDR3 DNA reads TGTGCCAGCACCCCAAACCGGGATGAGCAGTTCTTC.

The chain carries TRBV12-3 or TRBV12-4 and TRBJ2-1; D call uncertain. Trimming took 3 bases from V and 9 from J, leaving 6 bases between them. The CDR3 runs to 11 residues. CDR3 nucleotide sequence: TGTGCCAGCAGTTTTGCTTGTGAGCAGTTCTTC. It yields the protein CASSFACEQFF.

This clonotype was seen a single time. The V call is TRBV6-5, the J call TRBJ2-1, with D possibly called TRBD1 or TRBD2 (5 bases each). The germline V and J ends were trimmed by 0 bases and 7 bases, with 13 bases remaining between them. Germline V gene lookup returns CDR1 MNHEY and CDR2 SVGAGI. The CDR3 consists of 15 residues. As DNA, the CDR3 is TGTGCCAGCAGTTACTCAACGGACGGGGCGAATGAGCAGTTCTTC. This sequence encodes CASSYSTDGANEQFF.